Below, one T cell receptor (beta chain) is given with its context. The repertoire was sequenced with immunoSEQ multiplex PCR; TCRdb's copy has only in-frame clones and lacks some. The sample gives about half a million clones, roughly nine tenths of which show up once; about 0.91% is in the top ten. The data belong to a study of blood T cell repertoires in COVID-19. Germline lookup yields CDR1 SGHNT and CDR2 YYREEE (reference sequence). V lost 0 bases to trimming and J lost 5 bases; unmatched junction nucleotides: 2. The CDR3 extends over 15 amino acids. The chain carries TRBV5-4 and TRBJ2-7; 13 bases align to TRBD2. The specimen sequenced was peripheral blood. The TCR originated in a man between 18 and 29 years old with COVID-19, enrolled during active disease. The CDR3 DNA sequence: TGTGCCAGCAGCTTGGGAGGACTAGCGGGGGACGAGCAGTACTTC. It specifies CASSLGGLAGDEQYF.